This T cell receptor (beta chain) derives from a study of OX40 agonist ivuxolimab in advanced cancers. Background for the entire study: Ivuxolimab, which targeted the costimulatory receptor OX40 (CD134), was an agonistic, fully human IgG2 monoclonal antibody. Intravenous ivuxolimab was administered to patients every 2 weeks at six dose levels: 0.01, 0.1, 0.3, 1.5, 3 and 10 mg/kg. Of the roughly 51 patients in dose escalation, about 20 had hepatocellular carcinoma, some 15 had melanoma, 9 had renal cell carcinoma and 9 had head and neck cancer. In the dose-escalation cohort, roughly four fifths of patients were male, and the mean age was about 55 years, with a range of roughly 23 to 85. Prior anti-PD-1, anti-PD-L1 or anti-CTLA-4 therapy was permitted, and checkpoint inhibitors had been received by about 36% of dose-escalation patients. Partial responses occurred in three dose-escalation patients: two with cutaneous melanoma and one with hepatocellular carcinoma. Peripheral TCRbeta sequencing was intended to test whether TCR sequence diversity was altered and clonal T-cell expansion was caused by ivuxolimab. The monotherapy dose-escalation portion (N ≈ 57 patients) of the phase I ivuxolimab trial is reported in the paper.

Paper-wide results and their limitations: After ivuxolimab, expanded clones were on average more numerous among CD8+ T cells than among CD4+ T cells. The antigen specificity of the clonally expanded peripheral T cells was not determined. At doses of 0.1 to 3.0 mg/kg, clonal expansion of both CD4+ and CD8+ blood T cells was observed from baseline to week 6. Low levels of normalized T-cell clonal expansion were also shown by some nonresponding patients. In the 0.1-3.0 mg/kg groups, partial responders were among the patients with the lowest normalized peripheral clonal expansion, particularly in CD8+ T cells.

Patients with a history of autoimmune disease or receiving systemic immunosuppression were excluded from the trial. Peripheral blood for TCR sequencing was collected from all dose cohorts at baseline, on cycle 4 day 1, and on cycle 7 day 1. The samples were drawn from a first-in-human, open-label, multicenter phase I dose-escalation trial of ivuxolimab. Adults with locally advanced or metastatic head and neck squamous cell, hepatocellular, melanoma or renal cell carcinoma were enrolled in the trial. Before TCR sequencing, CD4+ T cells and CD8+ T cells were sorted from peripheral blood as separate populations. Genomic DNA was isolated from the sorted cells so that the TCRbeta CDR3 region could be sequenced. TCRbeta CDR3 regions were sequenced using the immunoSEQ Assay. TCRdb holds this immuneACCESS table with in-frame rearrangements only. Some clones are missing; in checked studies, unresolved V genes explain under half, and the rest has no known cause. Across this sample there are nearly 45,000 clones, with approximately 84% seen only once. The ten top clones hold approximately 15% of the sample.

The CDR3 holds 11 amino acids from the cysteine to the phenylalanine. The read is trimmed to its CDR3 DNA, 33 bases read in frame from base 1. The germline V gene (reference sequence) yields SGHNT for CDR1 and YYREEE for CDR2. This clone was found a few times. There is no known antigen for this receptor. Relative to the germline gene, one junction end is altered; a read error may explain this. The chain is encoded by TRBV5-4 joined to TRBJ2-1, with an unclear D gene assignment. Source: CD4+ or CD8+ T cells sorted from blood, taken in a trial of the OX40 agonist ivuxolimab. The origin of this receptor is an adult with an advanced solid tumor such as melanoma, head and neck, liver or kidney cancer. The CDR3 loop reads CASSGDGDSLF. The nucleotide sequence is TGTGCCAGCAGCGGCGACGGCGACTCCCTCTTC.